The clone carrying this TCR beta chain occurred a few times. A second PCR, run for about 7 to 11 cycles, used a sample-barcoded 5' primer plus a J-beta primer mix. TCRdb recomputed calls from the 5' RACE reads with MiXCR, one row per CDR3 protein. Found here are around 1,000,000 distinct CDR3 sequences, less than 25% of them singletons; the top ten hold approximately 0.7%. The sample originates from a study of blood T cells in healthy people across ages. Trimming cost V 5 bases and J 9 bases, with 9 bases left between them. In germline, CDR1 is SGDLS, CDR2 YYNGEE. The CDR3 covers 12 residues. These sequences were also reported in another study, on T cells of mothers and their children.

The specimen sequenced was blood. The receptor was derived from a girl aged 2 to 10 in good health. The V and J genes are TRBV9 and TRBJ1-6, with D perhaps matching TRBD1 (5 bases). CDR3 region: CASSYQGSPLHF. The CDR3 DNA follows: TGTGCCAGCAGTTACCAGGGTTCACCCCTCCACTTT.